This T cell receptor (beta chain) is from a study of blood T cell repertoires in COVID-19. Study summary: Acute-phase and convalescent COVID-19 samples originated in the United States, Italy and Spain. T cells, B-cell-depleted T cells, or PBMCs supplied cDNA or gDNA.

The table lists this clone with a few counts. The junction had 8 bases not matched to a gene; V was cut back by 2 bases and J by 1 base. Germline V lookup: CDR1 SGHRS, CDR2 YFSETQ. The CDR3 has 17 residues. The authors' processing: Amplification of reference gene primers provided the estimated nucleated cell counts. Libraries were prepared by immunoSEQ multiplex PCR; TCRdb keeps only in-frame clonotypes and omits some of them. That table is the source of V, J and clone size, and D and trimming were worked out from the DNA. Here the sample spans roughly 50,000 clones, about nine tenths being singletons.

This rearrangement joins TRBV5-1 to TRBJ2-4; 8 bases match TRBD1. Sequences were obtained from peripheral blood. This sequence originates from a middle-aged woman with active COVID-19. CDR3 DNA: TGCGCCAGCAGCTTAGTAGACAGGGGAAATGCCAAAAACATTCAGTACTTC. This sequence encodes CASSLVDRGNAKNIQYF.